A selection of T cell receptor beta chains follows, all from one sample in a study of blood T cell repertoires in COVID-19. The protocol was immunoSEQ multiplex PCR, while the TCRdb copy is restricted to in-frame clones and leaves out a portion. The sample has about 330,000 clones; more than 85% are singletons. Sequenced input: PBMCs or T cells enriched from blood (not recorded which). The origin of the receptors is a woman in her thirties who had recovered from COVID-19. The CDR3 runs from the conserved cysteine through the conserved F or W. The order of the fields is CDR3 protein, CDR3 DNA, V gene, D gene, CDR3 length, J gene. A D gene is named only where the DNA matches it firmly.

CDR3aa: CASSQDPPQGATGYTF
CDR3nt: TGCGCCAGCAGCCAAGACCCCCCACAGGGGGCGACTGGCTACACCTTC
v_gene: TRBV4-3
d_gene: TRBD1
len: 16
j_gene: TRBJ1-2

CDR3aa: CASSPKTRDTQYF
CDR3nt: TGCGCCAGCAGCCCGAAGACGCGGGATACGCAGTATTTT
v_gene: TRBV5-1
d_gene: NA
len: 13
j_gene: TRBJ2-3

CDR3aa: CASSYGPNTEAFF
CDR3nt: TGTGCCAGCAGTTACGGGCCGAACACTGAAGCTTTCTTT
v_gene: TRBV6-5
d_gene: NA
len: 13
j_gene: TRBJ1-1

CDR3aa: CASRHIQGFSSPNQPQHF
CDR3nt: TGTGCCAGTAGACATATACAGGGTTTTTCCTCCCCCAATCAGCCCCAGCATTTT
v_gene: TRBV28
d_gene: NA
len: 18
j_gene: TRBJ1-5

CDR3aa: CASSVEGQGFYEQYF
CDR3nt: TGTGCCAGCAGCGTAGAGGGACAGGGGTTCTACGAGCAGTACTTC
v_gene: TRBV9
d_gene: TRBD1
len: 15
j_gene: TRBJ2-7

CDR3aa: CASSDSRSGGLYF
CDR3nt: TGTGCCAGCAGTGACTCACGCTCGGGGGGCTTATACTTC
v_gene: TRBV6-4
d_gene: NA
len: 13
j_gene: TRBJ2-4

CDR3aa: CASSPTRGGRDEQFF
CDR3nt: TGTGCCAGCTCACCAACCCGCGGGGGCCGCGATGAGCAGTTCTTC
v_gene: TRBV18
d_gene: NA
len: 15
j_gene: TRBJ2-1

CDR3aa: CASSPRFGARGAGYGYTF
CDR3nt: TGCGCCAGCAGCCCCAGATTTGGCGCTCGGGGGGCGGGCTATGGCTACACCTTC
v_gene: TRBV10-1
d_gene: NA
len: 18
j_gene: TRBJ1-2

CDR3aa: CASSPGHRGDEQYF
CDR3nt: TGTGCCAGCTCACCTGGACATCGGGGGGACGAGCAGTACTTC
v_gene: TRBV18
d_gene: TRBD2
len: 14
j_gene: TRBJ2-7

CDR3aa: CASSSYLAGADETQYF
CDR3nt: TGTGCCAGCAGCTCCTACCTAGCGGGAGCGGATGAGACCCAGTACTTC
v_gene: TRBV5-4
d_gene: TRBD2
len: 16
j_gene: TRBJ2-5